This T cell receptor (beta chain) originates from a study of CD8 T cells in ankylosing spondylitis. TCRdb re-analysed the 5' RACE reads in MiXCR, keeping a single row per CDR3 protein. The table has about 540,000 distinct CDR3 sequences, more than 9.5% seen once. Worth noting for this clonotype: Its specificity is not known.

Germline trimming cut 1 base from V and 3 bases from J; bases unmatched to any gene: 4. The CDR3 totals 16 residues. Germline V lookup: CDR1 SGHNT, CDR2 YENEEA. Broader study findings: As reported, disease-linked clones showed significant enrichment in matched ankylosing spondylitis synovial fluid. A TCR beta motif of 7 to 9 highly homologous variants seemed to mark ankylosing spondylitis blood.

V and J are TRBV11-3 and TRBJ2-2, with TRBD2 identical over 8 bases. This clonotype was sampled from a male donor with ankylosing spondylitis. The source material was blood, either unsorted or a sorted T cell fraction (not recorded which). This chain's CDR3 is CASSLGLAMDTGELFF. The CDR3 nucleotides are TGTGCCAGCAGCTTAGGACTAGCGATGGACACCGGGGAGCTGTTTTTT.